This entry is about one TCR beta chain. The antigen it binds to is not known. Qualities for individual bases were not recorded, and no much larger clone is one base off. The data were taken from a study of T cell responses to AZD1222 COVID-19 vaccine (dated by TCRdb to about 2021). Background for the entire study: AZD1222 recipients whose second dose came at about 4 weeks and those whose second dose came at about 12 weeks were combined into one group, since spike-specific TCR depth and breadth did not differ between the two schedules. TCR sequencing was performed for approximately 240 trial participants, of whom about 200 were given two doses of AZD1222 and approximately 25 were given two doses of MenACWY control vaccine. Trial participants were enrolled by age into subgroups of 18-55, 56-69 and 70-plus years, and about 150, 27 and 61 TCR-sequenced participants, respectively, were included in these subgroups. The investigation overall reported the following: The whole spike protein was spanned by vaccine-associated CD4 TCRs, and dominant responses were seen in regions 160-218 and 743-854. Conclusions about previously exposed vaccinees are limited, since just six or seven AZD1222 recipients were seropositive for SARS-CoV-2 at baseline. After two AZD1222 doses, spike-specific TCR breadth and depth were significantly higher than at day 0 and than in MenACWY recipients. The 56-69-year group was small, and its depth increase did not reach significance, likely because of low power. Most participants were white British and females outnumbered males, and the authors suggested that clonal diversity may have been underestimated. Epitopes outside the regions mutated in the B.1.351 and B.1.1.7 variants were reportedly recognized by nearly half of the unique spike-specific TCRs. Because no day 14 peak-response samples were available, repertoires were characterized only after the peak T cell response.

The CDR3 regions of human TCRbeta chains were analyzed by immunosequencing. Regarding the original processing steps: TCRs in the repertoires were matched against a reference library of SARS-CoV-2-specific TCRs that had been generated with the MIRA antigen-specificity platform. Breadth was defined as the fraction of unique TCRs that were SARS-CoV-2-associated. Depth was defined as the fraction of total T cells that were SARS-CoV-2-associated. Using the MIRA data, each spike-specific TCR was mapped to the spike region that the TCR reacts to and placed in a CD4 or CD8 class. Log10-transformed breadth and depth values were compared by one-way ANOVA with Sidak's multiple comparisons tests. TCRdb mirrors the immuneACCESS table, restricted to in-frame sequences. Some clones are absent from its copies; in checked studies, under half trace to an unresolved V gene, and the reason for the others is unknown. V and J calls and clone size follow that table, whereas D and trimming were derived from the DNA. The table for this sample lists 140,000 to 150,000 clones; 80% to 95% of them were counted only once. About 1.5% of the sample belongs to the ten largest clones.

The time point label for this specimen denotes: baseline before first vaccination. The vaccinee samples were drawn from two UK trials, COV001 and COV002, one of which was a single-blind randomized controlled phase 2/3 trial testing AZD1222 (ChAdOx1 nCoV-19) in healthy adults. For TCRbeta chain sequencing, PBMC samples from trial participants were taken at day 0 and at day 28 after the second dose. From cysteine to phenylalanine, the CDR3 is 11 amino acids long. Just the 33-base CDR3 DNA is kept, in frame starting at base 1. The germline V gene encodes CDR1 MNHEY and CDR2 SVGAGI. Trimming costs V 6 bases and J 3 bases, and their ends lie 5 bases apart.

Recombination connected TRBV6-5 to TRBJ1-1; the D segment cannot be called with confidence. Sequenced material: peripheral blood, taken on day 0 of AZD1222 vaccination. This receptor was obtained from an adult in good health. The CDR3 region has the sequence CASSSYTEAFF. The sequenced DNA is TGTGCCAGCAGCTCCTACACTGAAGCTTTCTTT.